The 32 T cell receptor beta chains below all came from one sample that was sequenced in a study of PD-L1 blockade in urothelial cancer. Some clones are missing from TCRdb's copy, which holds only in-frame ones; the method was immunoSEQ multiplex PCR. The data show tens of thousands of clones, more than 90% seen once. The sample consisted of PBMCs, taken around atezolizumab (anti-PD-L1) treatment. These receptors all stem from a man in his fifties or sixties with urothelial cancer.

The rearrangement joins TRBV10-3 to TRBJ1-1; D perhaps matches TRBD1 (6 bases). This CDR3 has 12 amino acids. The V and J ends lost 10 bases and 1 base respectively, with 10 bases between them. Germline V gives CDR1 ENHRY, CDR2 SYGVKD. The CDR3, as DNA: TGTGCCACGGGACAACAGAACACTGAAGCTTTCTTT. The encoded protein is CATGQQNTEAFF.

The chain links TRBV7-2 to TRBJ2-1; TRBD2 aligns across 13 bases. The CDR3 loop spans 17 amino acids. V lost 4 bases to trimming and J lost 4 bases; unmatched junction nucleotides: 7. CDR1 and CDR2 from the germline V gene are SGHTA and FQGNSA. This CDR3 reads CASSSRLAGGKYNEQFF. DNA of the CDR3: TGTGCCAGCAGCTCGCGACTAGCGGGGGGTAAATACAATGAGCAGTTCTTC. The whole variable domain, filled in from reference TRBV7-2 and TRBJ2-1, reads GAGVSQSPSNKVTEKGKDVELRCDPISGHTALYWYRQSLGQGLEFLIYFQGNSAPDKSGLPSDRFSAERTGGSVSTLTIQRTQQEDSAVYLCASSSRLAGGKYNEQFFGPGTRLTVL.

This sequence joins TRBV7-2 and TRBJ2-7; 9 positions match TRBD2. Germline CDR1 is SGHTA and CDR2 is FQGNSA. The CDR3 totals 16 residues. Germline trimming cut 0 bases from V and 6 bases from J; bases unmatched to any gene: 9. CDR3 loop: CASSLAGGGRAGEQYF. The CDR3, as DNA: TGTGCCAGCAGCTTAGCGGGCGGCGGGAGGGCCGGCGAGCAGTACTTC.

V gene TRBV7-9 combines with J gene TRBJ1-5, with TRBD1 matching 7 bases. The CDR3 totals 15 residues. The V gene's germline CDR1 is SEHNR and CDR2 FQNEAQ (reference sequence). Trimming at V came to 0 bases and at J to 4 bases, leaving 3 bases not matched to a gene. CDR3 protein: CASSLAETGNQPQHF. In DNA form, the CDR3 reads TGTGCCAGCAGCTTAGCGGAGACAGGGAATCAGCCCCAGCATTTT.

The chain carries TRBV7-6 and TRBJ2-3, with D tentatively TRBD1 (5 bases). Trimming left V 1 base short and J 2 bases short, with 13 bases between. CDR3 length: 16 residues. Germline assignment: CDR1 SGHVS and CDR2 FNYEAQ. The chain's CDR3 is CASSLGSRALTDTQYF. The CDR3 DNA is TGTGCCAGCAGCTTAGGGTCCAGGGCCCTCACAGATACGCAGTATTTT.

The chain combines TRBV5-4 with TRBJ1-4, with D unclear. V dropped 0 bases and J dropped 8 bases, with 11 bases sitting between them. The length of the CDR3 is 14 residues. CDR1 is SGHNT, CDR2 YYREEE, per germline (reference sequence). This chain's CDR3 is CASSLDGGREKLFF. In DNA, the CDR3 is TGTGCCAGCAGCTTGGACGGCGGAAGAGAAAAACTGTTTTTT.

This chain connects TRBV5-6 to TRBJ2-7; 8 positions match TRBD2. After removal of 5 bases from V and 5 bases from J, the junction contained 9 bases not matched to a gene. The CDR3 contains 14 residues. The germline V gene encodes CDR1 SGHDT and CDR2 YYEEEE. CDR3 bases: TGTGCCAGCAGAAAAAGCGGGGGTAACGACGAGCAGTACTTC. Amino acid sequence: CASRKSGGNDEQYF.

The chain is built from TRBV4-2 and TRBJ2-5, with 8 bases identical to TRBD2. The junction had 8 bases not matched to a gene; V was cut back by 3 bases and J by 11 bases. CDR1 and CDR2 from the germline V gene are LGHNA and YNFKEQ. The length of the CDR3 is 13 residues. CDR3 coding DNA: TGTGCCAGCAGCCATACTAGCGGATGGGAACAGTACTTC. The encoded protein is CASSHTSGWEQYF.

The genes are TRBV5-6 and TRBJ1-1, with 8 bases aligning to TRBD1. CDR1 is SGHDT and CDR2 is YYEEEE in the germline V gene. The CDR3 runs 15 residues. Unmatched junction bases numbered 8, after V lost 5 bases and J lost 2 bases. The CDR3 loop reads CASRNPGGANTEAFF. For the CDR3, the DNA is TGTGCCAGCAGGAATCCAGGGGGCGCAAACACTGAAGCTTTCTTT.

The CDR3 is CASSLGTLDEQFF. The CDR3 nucleotides read TGTGCCAGCAGCTTAGGGACTCTGGATGAGCAGTTCTTC. The rearrangement links TRBV11-3 to TRBJ2-1; TRBD2 is a possible D gene (5 bases). Per the germline V gene, CDR1 is SGHNT and CDR2 is YENEEA. Trimming shortened V by 1 base and J by 8 bases, and 9 bases separated the two germline ends. The CDR3 length is 13 residues.

The chain recombines TRBV5-4 with TRBJ2-3; possibly TRBD2 for D (5 bases). The CDR3 consists of 15 residues. V lost 4 bases and J 0 bases, leaving 12 bases between the germline ends. The V gene's germline CDR1 is SGHNT and CDR2 YYREEE (reference sequence). The CDR3 nucleotides are TGTGCCAGCAGCCAGGACTTTACTAGCACAGATACGCAGTATTTT. This sequence encodes CASSQDFTSTDTQYF. Drawing the rest from reference TRBV5-4 and TRBJ2-3, the complete variable domain is ETGVTQSPTHLIKTRGQQVTLRCSSQSGHNTVSWYQQALGQGPQFIFQYYREEENGRGNFPPRFSGLQFPNYSSELNVNALELDDSALYLCASSQDFTSTDTQYFGPGTRLTVL.

V usage is TRBV6-1 and J usage is TRBJ1-1, with a possible D match to TRBD1 (5 bases). The CDR3 covers 13 residues. Trimming took 4 bases from V and 5 from J, leaving 11 bases between them. In germline, CDR1 is MNHNS, CDR2 SASEGT. In nucleotides, the CDR3 is TGTGCCAGCAGTGCCGACAGTGGGACTGAAGCTTTCTTT. This translates into CASSADSGTEAFF.

The chain joins TRBV7-9 to TRBJ2-1; 7 bases map to TRBD2. The CDR3 sequence is 16 residues long. J lost 5 bases, V lost 4 bases, and 11 bases had no gene match. CDR1 and CDR2 from the germline V gene are SEHNR and FQNEAQ (reference sequence). As DNA, the CDR3 is TGTGCCAGCAGCTCCGTCCGACTAGCAGATAACAATGAGCAGTTCTTC. Translated: CASSSVRLADNNEQFF. The whole variable domain, filled in from reference TRBV7-9 and TRBJ2-1, reads DTGVSQNPRHKITKRGQNVTFRCDPISEHNRLYWYRQTLGQGPEFLTYFQNEAQLEKSRLLSDRFSAERPKGSFSTLEIQRTEQGDSAMYLCASSSVRLADNNEQFFGPGTRLTVL.

This chain connects TRBV27 to TRBJ1-6, with a tentative D call TRBD1 (6 bases). The CDR3 contains 15 residues. The ends were cut back, 4 bases at V and 0 bases at J, with 7 bases in the middle. Germline assignment: CDR1 MNHEY and CDR2 SMNVEV (reference sequence). The CDR3 DNA sequence: TGTGCCAGCAGTTCCAGGGGCTCCTATAATTCACCCCTCCACTTT. Encoded protein: CASSSRGSYNSPLHF.

This clone was counted only a few times. V and J are TRBV14 and TRBJ1-5; 11 bases fit TRBD1. V shed 4 bases, J shed 7 bases, and the junction held 9 bases outside the gene matches. This CDR3 contains 16 residues. From germline, CDR1 is SGHDN and CDR2 FVKESK. The CDR3 region is CASSPRDRGSGQPQHF. The DNA for the CDR3 is TGTGCCAGCAGCCCTCGGGACAGGGGGAGTGGGCAGCCCCAGCATTTT.

This clone was recorded once. The chain couples TRBV6-6 to TRBJ2-3; 7 bases are a match to TRBD2. CDR3 length: 16 residues. Per germline, CDR1 MNHNY and CDR2 SVGAGI (reference sequence). The V and J ends lost 5 bases and 0 bases, in that order; junction bases with no gene match: 8. CDR3 coding DNA: TGTGCCAGCAGTCCCCGCGGTAGCGGGAGCACAGATACGCAGTATTTT. Protein product: CASSPRGSGSTDTQYF.

V is TRBV7-9 and J is TRBJ1-2; D gene ambiguous. V dropped 5 bases and J dropped 12 bases, with 22 bases sitting between them. This CDR3 has 14 residues. Germline V CDR1 and CDR2: SEHNR, FQNEAQ (reference sequence). CDR3 sequence reads: CASSRHTVGVEDTF. The CDR3 DNA reads as TGTGCCAGCAGCCGACATACGGTCGGGGTGGAGGACACCTTC. Together with reference TRBV7-9 and TRBJ1-2, the CDR3 gives the full variable domain: DTGVSQNPRHKITKRGQNVTFRCDPISEHNRLYWYRQTLGQGPEFLTYFQNEAQLEKSRLLSDRFSAERPKGSFSTLEIQRTEQGDSAMYLCASSRHTVGVEDTFGSGTRLTVV.

The chain couples TRBV7-9 to TRBJ1-4, with D possibly TRBD1 on 6 matching bases. The V gene's germline CDR1 is SEHNR and CDR2 FQNEAQ (reference sequence). The CDR3 extends over 15 amino acids. V was cut by 5 bases and J by 8 bases, with 18 bases left in between. DNA of the CDR3: TGTGCCAGCAGCCATACGCCGGGGGGCAGCGAAAAACTGTTTTTT. Translation gives CASSHTPGGSEKLFF.

This sequence joins TRBV28 and TRBJ2-6, with D maybe TRBD2 (5 bases). The ends were cut back, 7 bases at V and 1 base at J, with 11 bases in the middle. The germline V gene encodes CDR1 MDHEN and CDR2 SYDVKM. The CDR3 covers 15 residues. In DNA, the CDR3 is TGTGCCAGCACCTCAGGAGGTTCTGGGGCCAACGTCCTGACTTTC. Its translation: CASTSGGSGANVLTF.

This chain connects TRBV7-2 to TRBJ2-5, with 11 bases identical to TRBD2. CDR3 length: 15 residues. Losses at the gene ends were 3 bases for V and 4 bases for J; bases not matched to a gene: 4. Germline loops: CDR1 SGHTA, CDR2 FQGNSA. CDR3 DNA sequence: TGTGCCAGCAGCTTCACTAGCGGGGGTTCAGAGACCCAGTACTTC. It is translated as CASSFTSGGSETQYF.

This chain uses TRBV7-2 with TRBJ2-1; 10 positions agree with TRBD2. The CDR3 runs 16 residues. Germline-derived CDR1 and CDR2 are SGHTA and FQGNSA. Germline trimming cut 1 base from V and 4 bases from J; bases unmatched to any gene: 4. CDR3: CASSLGRGLAYNEQFF. The CDR3 DNA is TGTGCCAGCAGCTTAGGGAGGGGACTAGCGTACAATGAGCAGTTCTTC.

The genes are TRBV28 and TRBJ1-5; D call uncertain. This CDR3 contains 13 residues. In germline, CDR1 is MDHEN, CDR2 SYDVKM. V dropped 6 bases and J dropped 7 bases, with 13 bases sitting between them. The CDR3 region is CASSLAVRQPQHF. The DNA for the CDR3 is TGTGCCAGCAGCCTTGCAGTCAGGCAGCCCCAGCATTTT.

The chain joins TRBV7-9 to TRBJ2-3; D is perhaps TRBD2 (6 bases). V gave up 1 base and J gave up 2 bases, with 13 bases separating them. Germline CDR1 and CDR2: SEHNR and FQNEAQ (reference sequence). The CDR3 is made up of 16 amino acids. This chain's CDR3 is CASSLGLAEYTDTQYF. The CDR3 nucleotides are TGTGCCAGCAGCTTAGGGTTAGCGGAGTACACAGATACGCAGTATTTT.

This clone showed up just once. This rearrangement joins TRBV11-2 to TRBJ2-3; D gene uncertain. The V gene's germline CDR1 is SGHAT and CDR2 FQNNGV. The germline V and J ends were trimmed by 5 bases and 8 bases, with 17 bases remaining between them. CDR3 size: 14 residues. CDR3 amino acids: CASSPPSSVLTQYF. CDR3 sequence (DNA): TGTGCCAGCAGCCCCCCATCCAGTGTTCTTACGCAGTATTTT. Based on the CDR3 plus reference TRBV11-2 and TRBJ2-3, the full variable domain is EAGVAQSPRYKIIEKRQSVAFWCNPISGHATLYWYQQILGQGPKLLIQFQNNGVVDDSQLPKDRFSAERLKGVDSTLKIQPAKLEDSAVYLCASSPPSSVLTQYFGPGTRLTVL.

The J gene is TRBJ2-1, the V gene TRBV19; D ambiguous. CDR3 length equals 15 residues. The ends were cut back, 0 bases at V and 2 bases at J, with 8 bases in the middle. Germline-derived CDR1 and CDR2 are LNHDA and SQIVND (reference sequence). CDR3 region: CASSIDGTTYNEQFF. In DNA, the CDR3 is TGTGCCAGTAGTATAGATGGTACAACCTACAATGAGCAGTTCTTC.

The chain is built from TRBV27 and TRBJ2-1; the D gene is possibly TRBD2 (6 bases). CDR3 length equals 14 residues. V was cut by 2 bases and J by 3 bases, with 8 bases left in between. The germline gives CDR1 MNHEY, CDR2 SMNVEV (reference sequence). CDR3 sequence reads: CASSLLASYNEQFF. The DNA for the CDR3 is TGTGCCAGCAGTTTACTAGCGAGCTACAATGAGCAGTTCTTC.

V and J are TRBV7-9 and TRBJ2-1; TRBD2 aligns across 8 bases. Germline CDR1 reads SEHNR; CDR2 reads FQNEAQ (reference sequence). V trimming: 5 bases; J trimming: 10 bases; junction bases outside the gene matches: 7. The CDR3 has 13 residues. CDR3 loop: CASSIPSGGEQFF. CDR3 in DNA: TGTGCCAGCAGCATTCCCAGCGGGGGCGAGCAGTTCTTC.

This chain links TRBV7-2 with TRBJ2-5, with 10 bases matching TRBD1. There are 16 residues in the CDR3. V lost 5 bases, J lost 7 bases, and 13 bases stayed unmatched. CDR1 is SGHTA, CDR2 FQGNSA, per germline. CDR3 protein: CASSLNPGTGAGTQYF. CDR3 DNA: TGTGCCAGCAGCCTAAACCCCGGGACAGGGGCCGGGACCCAGTACTTC.

The gene calls are TRBV5-1 and TRBJ2-3; maybe TRBD1 (5 bases). CDR3 size: 15 residues. Trimming pared 4 bases from V and 2 bases from J, leaving 14 bases between. The germline gives CDR1 SGHRS, CDR2 YFSETQ. For the CDR3, the DNA is TGCGCCAGCAGCCACGACAGTACCACCACAGATACGCAGTATTTT. It yields the protein CASSHDSTTTDTQYF.

The genes are TRBV11-2 and TRBJ2-5, with 7 bases aligning to TRBD1. The CDR3 is 14 amino acids. V gave up 4 bases and J gave up 3 bases; unmatched junction bases: 5. CDR1 and CDR2 (germline): SGHAT, FQNNGV. The CDR3: CASSYGTEKETQYF. DNA of the CDR3: TGTGCCAGCAGCTACGGGACAGAAAAAGAGACCCAGTACTTC.

V is TRBV6-5 and J is TRBJ2-3, with 7 positions matching TRBD1. CDR3 length: 13 residues. The V and J ends lost 10 bases and 1 base, in that order; junction bases with no gene match: 5. Germline lookup yields CDR1 MNHEY and CDR2 SVGAGI. The CDR3 DNA follows: TGTGCCACCACCGGACAGGGCACAGATACGCAGTATTTT. Translating it yields CATTGQGTDTQYF.

CDR3 amino acids: CASTLRQDDAAQHF. In DNA, the CDR3 is TGTGCCAGCACCCTCCGACAGGACGATGCGGCCCAGCATTTT. The genes are TRBV5-5 and TRBJ1-5; tentative D call: TRBD1 (6 bases). CDR1 SGHKS and CDR2 YYEKEE come from the germline V gene (reference sequence). This CDR3 is built from 14 residues. V shed 6 bases and J shed 11 bases, with 21 bases lying between them.